This is a list of T cell receptor beta chains from one sample in a study of graft-versus-host responses after intestinal transplantation. Produced via immunoSEQ multiplex PCR; TCRdb's table is partial and in-frame only. The sample lists roughly 15,000 clones, 77% occurring once. Sequencing used ileum tissue, obtained roughly 26 days after intestinal transplant. Receptors originate from a human patient who received an intestinal transplant, so some T cells may come from the graft donor. Both conserved end residues are part of each CDR3. Each record gives: J gene, D gene, clone size, CDR3 length, V gene, CDR3 DNA, CDR3 protein. A D gene is named only where the DNA matches it firmly. Not every row has a clone size; where given, it reads once, few, many or a size class.

j_call: TRBJ2-1; d_call: TRBD2; clone_size: .; cdr3_length: 17; v_call: TRBV9; cdr3_nt: TGTGCCAGCAGCCCGCGAAGGGGGACTAGCGGCTTCAATGAGCAGTTCTTC; cdr3_aa: CASSPRRGTSGFNEQFF
j_call: TRBJ1-5; d_call: .; clone_size: .; cdr3_length: 17; v_call: TRBV2; cdr3_nt: TGTGCCAGCAGTGAGAGGCCTGGGGGGTTGAGCAATCAGCCCCAGCATTTT; cdr3_aa: CASSERPGGLSNQPQHF
j_call: TRBJ2-5; d_call: TRBD1; clone_size: .; cdr3_length: 13; v_call: TRBV18; cdr3_nt: TGTGCCAGCTCGCCCACAGGGGTGGAGACCCAGTACTTC; cdr3_aa: CASSPTGVETQYF
j_call: TRBJ2-3; d_call: .; clone_size: .; cdr3_length: 10; v_call: TRBV5-8; cdr3_nt: TGTGCCAGCAGCTTGTTTCGGGAATATTTT; cdr3_aa: CASSLFREYF
j_call: TRBJ2-1; d_call: TRBD2; clone_size: .; cdr3_length: 14; v_call: TRBV11-3; cdr3_nt: TGTGCCAGCAGCGCGGGACTAGCGCTAAGTGAGCAGTTCTTC; cdr3_aa: CASSAGLALSEQFF
j_call: TRBJ2-5; d_call: TRBD2; clone_size: few; cdr3_length: 16; v_call: TRBV18; cdr3_nt: TGTGCCAGCTCACCCCAACGAGCGGGGAGCCAAGAGACCCAGTACTTC; cdr3_aa: CASSPQRAGSQETQYF
j_call: TRBJ2-6; d_call: .; clone_size: once; cdr3_length: 16; v_call: TRBV2; cdr3_nt: TGTGCCAGCAGTGAACCAAGCGCCTCTGGGGCCAACGTCCTGACTTTC; cdr3_aa: CASSEPSASGANVLTF
j_call: TRBJ2-3; d_call: TRBD2; clone_size: few; cdr3_length: 15; v_call: TRBV5-1; cdr3_nt: TGCGCCAGCAGGGGCTTAGCGGGGGGCACAGATACGCAGTATTTT; cdr3_aa: CASRGLAGGTDTQYF
j_call: TRBJ1-2; d_call: .; clone_size: .; cdr3_length: 14; v_call: TRBV4-2; cdr3_nt: TGTGCCAGCAGCCAAGATGGACAGAACTATGGCTACACCTTC; cdr3_aa: CASSQDGQNYGYTF
j_call: TRBJ2-2; d_call: .; clone_size: .; cdr3_length: 14; v_call: TRBV6-1; cdr3_nt: TGTGCCAGCAGTGGCAGGGTTAACACCGGGGAGCTGTTTTTT; cdr3_aa: CASSGRVNTGELFF
j_call: TRBJ2-1; d_call: TRBD2; clone_size: .; cdr3_length: 14; v_call: TRBV2; cdr3_nt: TGTGCCAGCAGTGAGGGGGGGTCCTACAATGAGCAGTTCTTC; cdr3_aa: CASSEGGSYNEQFF
j_call: TRBJ2-1; d_call: TRBD2; clone_size: .; cdr3_length: 15; v_call: TRBV28; cdr3_nt: TGTGCCAGCAGTTTACCGGGCGGGGGGAAGAATGAGCAGTTCTTC; cdr3_aa: CASSLPGGGKNEQFF
j_call: TRBJ1-2; d_call: .; clone_size: .; cdr3_length: 14; v_call: TRBV10-3; cdr3_nt: TGTGCCATCAGTGATACGGGAGTTAGCTATGGCTACACCTTC; cdr3_aa: CAISDTGVSYGYTF
j_call: TRBJ1-5; d_call: .; clone_size: .; cdr3_length: 15; v_call: TRBV27; cdr3_nt: TGTGCCAGCAGTTTATACCAGAATAGCAATCAGCCCCAGCATTTT; cdr3_aa: CASSLYQNSNQPQHF
j_call: TRBJ2-2; d_call: .; clone_size: .; cdr3_length: 15; v_call: TRBV19; cdr3_nt: TGTGCCAGTAGTATCGGGGGTGTCCCAACCGGGGAGCTGTTTTTT; cdr3_aa: CASSIGGVPTGELFF
j_call: TRBJ1-6; d_call: TRBD1; clone_size: .; cdr3_length: 16; v_call: TRBV6-6; cdr3_nt: TGTGCCAGCAGTTACGGGACAGGGGGTGGAGATTCACCCCTCCACTTT; cdr3_aa: CASSYGTGGGDSPLHF
j_call: TRBJ2-1; d_call: TRBD1; clone_size: .; cdr3_length: 18; v_call: TRBV4-2; cdr3_nt: TGTGCCAGCAGCCAAGATGTCCCGGGACAGACTGTCTACAATGAGCAGTTCTTC; cdr3_aa: CASSQDVPGQTVYNEQFF
j_call: TRBJ1-6; d_call: .; clone_size: medium-sized; cdr3_length: 15; v_call: TRBV5-1; cdr3_nt: TGCGCCAGCACAAAGCAGGGAGGACATAATTCACCCCTCCACTTT; cdr3_aa: CASTKQGGHNSPLHF
j_call: TRBJ1-5; d_call: TRBD1; clone_size: .; cdr3_length: 15; v_call: TRBV19; cdr3_nt: TGTGCCAGTAGTCCAGGACAGGGGGGTAATCAGCCCCAGCATTTT; cdr3_aa: CASSPGQGGNQPQHF
j_call: TRBJ2-3; d_call: .; clone_size: .; cdr3_length: 17; v_call: TRBV13; cdr3_nt: TGTGCCAGCAGCCCAACCCGGGACCACGGAGGGACAGATACGCAGTATTTT; cdr3_aa: CASSPTRDHGGTDTQYF
j_call: TRBJ1-6; d_call: TRBD1; clone_size: medium-sized; cdr3_length: 14; v_call: TRBV6-4; cdr3_nt: TGTGCCAGCAGTGAACAGGGGGGGAATTCACCCCTCCACTTT; cdr3_aa: CASSEQGGNSPLHF
j_call: TRBJ2-1; d_call: TRBD2; clone_size: .; cdr3_length: 16; v_call: TRBV11-3; cdr3_nt: TGTGCCAGCAGCTTATACGGCGGGGGGGCTAGTAATGAGCAGTTCTTC; cdr3_aa: CASSLYGGGASNEQFF
j_call: TRBJ1-6; d_call: .; clone_size: .; cdr3_length: 16; v_call: TRBV28; cdr3_nt: TGTGCCAGCAGTTTAGTGCGGAACGGGTACGATTCACCCCTCCACTTT; cdr3_aa: CASSLVRNGYDSPLHF
j_call: TRBJ1-3; d_call: TRBD1; clone_size: .; cdr3_length: 15; v_call: TRBV7-3; cdr3_nt: TGTGCCAGCAGCTTACTGGGACAGCCTGGAAACACCATATATTTT; cdr3_aa: CASSLLGQPGNTIYF
j_call: TRBJ2-7; d_call: TRBD2; clone_size: .; cdr3_length: 14; v_call: TRBV29-1; cdr3_nt: TGCAGCGTTGAAGGGGGGGGAGCTTCCTACGAGCAGTACTTC; cdr3_aa: CSVEGGGASYEQYF
j_call: TRBJ2-5; d_call: .; clone_size: .; cdr3_length: 15; v_call: TRBV6-5; cdr3_nt: TGTGCCAGCAGAACAGGGCCCTATAGTGGAGAGACCCAGTACTTC; cdr3_aa: CASRTGPYSGETQYF
j_call: TRBJ1-1; d_call: .; clone_size: .; cdr3_length: 13; v_call: TRBV5-1; cdr3_nt: TGCGCCAGCAGCCCGGGTTTGAACACTGAAGCTTTCTTT; cdr3_aa: CASSPGLNTEAFF
j_call: TRBJ1-5; d_call: .; clone_size: .; cdr3_length: 16; v_call: TRBV7-8; cdr3_nt: TGTGCCAGCAGCTCGACTGACGGGTACGGGAATCAGCCCCAGCATTTT; cdr3_aa: CASSSTDGYGNQPQHF
j_call: TRBJ2-3; d_call: TRBD2; clone_size: .; cdr3_length: 15; v_call: TRBV2; cdr3_nt: TGTGCCAGCGAGTTTAGCGGGGGGGCAACAGATACGCAGTATTTT; cdr3_aa: CASEFSGGATDTQYF
j_call: TRBJ1-2; d_call: TRBD1; clone_size: once; cdr3_length: 13; v_call: TRBV6-6; cdr3_nt: TGTGCCAGCAGTCCCGGGACAGGGAATGGCTACGCCTTC; cdr3_aa: CASSPGTGNGYAF
j_call: TRBJ1-2; d_call: TRBD1; clone_size: .; cdr3_length: 17; v_call: TRBV30; cdr3_nt: TGTGCCTGGAACACTGAGGGGACAGGGTACCTTAACTATGGCTACACCTTC; cdr3_aa: CAWNTEGTGYLNYGYTF
j_call: TRBJ1-6; d_call: .; clone_size: .; cdr3_length: 14; v_call: TRBV19; cdr3_nt: TGTGCCTCCGGGACATCCGAACTTGGTTCACCCCTCCACTTT; cdr3_aa: CASGTSELGSPLHF
j_call: TRBJ2-1; d_call: TRBD1; clone_size: .; cdr3_length: 12; v_call: TRBV30; cdr3_nt: TGTGCCTGGAGTGGGACAGGGGGCTCGCAGTTCTTC; cdr3_aa: CAWSGTGGSQFF
j_call: TRBJ2-7; d_call: TRBD2; clone_size: .; cdr3_length: 13; v_call: TRBV19; cdr3_nt: TGTGCCAGTAGTATATCCGGGAGGAACGAGCAGTACTTC; cdr3_aa: CASSISGRNEQYF
j_call: TRBJ2-3; d_call: .; clone_size: .; cdr3_length: 15; v_call: TRBV6-6; cdr3_nt: TGTGCCAGCAGTTACTCGTCGGGGGGCACAGATACGCAGTATTTT; cdr3_aa: CASSYSSGGTDTQYF
j_call: TRBJ1-1; d_call: .; clone_size: .; cdr3_length: 14; v_call: TRBV21-1; cdr3_nt: TGTGCCAGCAGCAAAAACAGGGGGAACACTGAAGCTTTCTTT; cdr3_aa: CASSKNRGNTEAFF
j_call: TRBJ1-4; d_call: .; clone_size: .; cdr3_length: 14; v_call: TRBV27; cdr3_nt: TGTGCCAGCAGTTTATTGAATAGGGGTGAAAAACTGTTTTTT; cdr3_aa: CASSLLNRGEKLFF
j_call: TRBJ2-5; d_call: TRBD1; clone_size: .; cdr3_length: 14; v_call: TRBV7-9; cdr3_nt: TGTGCCAGCAGCCCTGTGACAGGGGAAGAGACCCAGTACTTC; cdr3_aa: CASSPVTGEETQYF